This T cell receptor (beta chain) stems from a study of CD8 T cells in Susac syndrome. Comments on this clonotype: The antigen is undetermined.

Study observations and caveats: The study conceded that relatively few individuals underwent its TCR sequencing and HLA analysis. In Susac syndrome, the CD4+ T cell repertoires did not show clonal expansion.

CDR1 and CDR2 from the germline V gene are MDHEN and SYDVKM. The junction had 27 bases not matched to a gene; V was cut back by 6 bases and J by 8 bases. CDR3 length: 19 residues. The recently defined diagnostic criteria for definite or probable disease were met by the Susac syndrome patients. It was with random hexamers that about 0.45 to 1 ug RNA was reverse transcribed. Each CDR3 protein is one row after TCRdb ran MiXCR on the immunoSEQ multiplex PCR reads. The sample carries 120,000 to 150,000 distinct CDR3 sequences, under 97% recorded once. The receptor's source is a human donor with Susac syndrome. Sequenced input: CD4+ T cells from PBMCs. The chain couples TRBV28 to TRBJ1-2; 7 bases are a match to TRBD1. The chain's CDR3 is CASSSHPPTGMSTLSGYTF. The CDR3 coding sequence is TGTGCCAGCAGCTCCCATCCCCCGACAGGGATGTCCACCCTATCGGGCTACACCTTC.